A selection of T cell receptor beta chains follows, all from one sample in a study of blood T cell repertoires in COVID-19. Repertoires were generated with immunoSEQ multiplex PCR, while TCRdb's copy carries only in-frame clones and drops some. The sample shows approximately 320,000 clones, roughly 85% of them seen only once. The sequenced material came from peripheral blood. These receptors all stem from a human donor in a cohort sampled during active COVID-19. The conserved cysteine and the conserved F or W are not part of the CDR3 here. D genes are given only for firm matches. Only some rows state a clone size, as once, few, many or a class for expanded clones.

abundance,d_gene,v_gene,CDR3aa
-,-,TRBV29-1,SVEDVRADGQY
-,-,TRBV3-1/TRBV3-2,ASSFGRAGGYT
-,TRBD1,TRBV5-1,ASSFTGAVYEQY
once,TRBD2,TRBV24-1,ATSDPAGVADNEQF
-,-,TRBV11-2,ASTGGGLNTEAF
-,-,TRBV21-1,ASSPRGWEQY
-,TRBD1,TRBV3-1/TRBV3-2,ASRRTGRVPGELF
-,TRBD1,TRBV6-5,ASSQRGPRGYT
-,TRBD2,TRBV27,ASSLLGLASSSYEQY
-,-,TRBV6-1,ASSERGQRLDEQY
-,-,TRBV12-3/TRBV12-4,ASRLGGDAQH
-,TRBD1,TRBV15,ATSGQGNRPNQPQH
once,TRBD1,TRBV5-6,ASSFRGLGANVLT
-,TRBD2,TRBV30,AWNGGKRLYNEQF
-,-,TRBV11-3,ASSLGAYQETQY
-,TRBD1,TRBV4-1,ASSRAEDRGLSYGYT
-,-,TRBV6-1,ASSDPTVLIPYSNQPQH
-,-,TRBV27,ASSPDSYNYGYT
-,-,TRBV7-2,ASSSRASIQY
-,TRBD1,TRBV5-1,ASSFGQALSGNTIY
-,-,TRBV6-5,ATLEQVNTGELF
-,-,TRBV5-6,ASSLVVRVAGNEQF
-,-,TRBV13,ASSLSMSMGPEAF
-,TRBD2,TRBV6-4,ASSEGTSGGQETQY
-,TRBD1,TRBV24-1,ATSDPRTGDQPQH
-,TRBD1,TRBV6-5,ASSYSHRGADTQY
-,-,TRBV21-1,ARWGSTEAF
-,TRBD1,TRBV23-1,ASRTGGAYEQY
-,-,TRBV27,ASRHKRGGSYEQY
once,TRBD1,TRBV30,AWGPGQGLYEQY
-,-,TRBV14,ASSQDLGYT
-,TRBD1,TRBV15,ATSRDPDRAVAEAF
-,TRBD2,TRBV9,ASSGLAGLNEQF
-,-,TRBV5-6,ASSPDTRANNSPLH
-,TRBD1,TRBV5-1,ASSLEVSGTGTDTQY
-,TRBD2,TRBV5-1,ASSLELAGGSTDTQY
-,-,TRBV15,ATSRDTRLGLYEQY
-,-,TRBV2,ASFTGYPSTDTQY
-,TRBD1,TRBV5-8,ASSPDRGAF
-,TRBD2,TRBV18,ASSSSGGASGNEQF
-,-,TRBV29-1,SVEGDTQY
-,-,TRBV6-5,ASSYDEGTEAF
few,-,TRBV9,ASSVAHSLNSPLH
-,TRBD1,TRBV5-1,ASSLGTGTVGNTIY
once,-,TRBV4-1,ASSQARGSGSVETQY
-,-,TRBV7-9,ASSPRGGLNQPQH
-,-,TRBV30,AWRGDYVNTEAF
-,-,TRBV12-3/TRBV12-4,ASTGGRTEAF
-,-,TRBV11-2,ASSLSYRANTEAF
-,TRBD2,TRBV30,AWRGLAGGNEQF
few,TRBD1,TRBV2,ASSRDRGPVYGYT
-,-,TRBV7-9,ASRGATKLRSSYNEQF
-,TRBD1,TRBV7-9,ASSLADREGEKLF
-,-,TRBV30,AWSGGANEKLF
-,-,TRBV6-5,ASSPGERGYT